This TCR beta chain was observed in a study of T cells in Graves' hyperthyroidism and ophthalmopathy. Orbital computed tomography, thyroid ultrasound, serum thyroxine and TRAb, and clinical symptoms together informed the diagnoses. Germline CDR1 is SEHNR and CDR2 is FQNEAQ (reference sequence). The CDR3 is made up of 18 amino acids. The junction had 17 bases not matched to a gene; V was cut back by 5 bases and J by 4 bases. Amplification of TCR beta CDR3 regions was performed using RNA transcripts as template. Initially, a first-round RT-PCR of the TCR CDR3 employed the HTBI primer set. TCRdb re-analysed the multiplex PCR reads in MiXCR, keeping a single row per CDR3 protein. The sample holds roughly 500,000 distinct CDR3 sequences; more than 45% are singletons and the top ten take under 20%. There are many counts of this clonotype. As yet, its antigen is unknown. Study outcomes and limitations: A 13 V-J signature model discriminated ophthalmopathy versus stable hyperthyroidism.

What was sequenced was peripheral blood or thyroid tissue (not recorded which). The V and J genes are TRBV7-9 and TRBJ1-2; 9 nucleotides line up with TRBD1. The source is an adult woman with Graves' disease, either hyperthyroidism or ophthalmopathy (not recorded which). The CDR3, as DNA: TGTGCCAGCAGCCTGGGTCCCGGGACAGGGCCCGGATTCTATGGCTACACCTTC. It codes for CASSLGPGTGPGFYGYTF. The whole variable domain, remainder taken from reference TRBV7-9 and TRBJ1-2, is DTGVSQNPRHKITKRGQNVTFRCDPISEHNRLYWYRQTLGQGPEFLTYFQNEAQLEKSRLLSDRFSAERPKGSFSTLEIQRTEQGDSAMYLCASSLGPGTGPGFYGYTFGSGTRLTVV.